The sequence of this T cell receptor (beta chain) was determined in a study of T cell responses to AZD1222 COVID-19 vaccine (dated by TCRdb to 2020 to 2023). Notes on the research overall: AZD1222 recipients whose second dose came at about 4 weeks and those whose second dose came at about 12 weeks were combined into one group, since spike-specific TCR depth and breadth did not differ between the two schedules. TCR sequencing was performed for 230 to 250 trial participants, of whom roughly 200 were given two doses of AZD1222 and around 25 were given two doses of MenACWY control vaccine. Trial participants were enrolled by age into 18-55, 56-69 and 70-plus year subgroups, with roughly 160, 29 and 62 TCR-sequenced participants respectively.

The CDR3 regions of human TCRbeta chains were analyzed by immunosequencing. The paper's data handling went like this. TCRs in the repertoires were matched against a reference library of SARS-CoV-2-specific TCRs that had been generated with the MIRA antigen-specificity platform. Breadth was defined as the fraction of unique TCRs that were SARS-CoV-2-associated. Depth was defined as the fraction of total T cells that were SARS-CoV-2-associated. Using the MIRA data, each spike-specific TCR was mapped to the spike region that the TCR reacts to and placed in a CD4 or CD8 class. Log10-transformed breadth and depth values were compared by one-way ANOVA with Sidak's multiple comparisons tests. The table comes from immuneACCESS by way of TCRdb, which keeps in-frame sequences with V and J called. Part of the clones is missing from these tables; in studies checked, under half for an unresolved V gene and the rest for unknown reasons. V, J and clone size are those of that table, while D and trimming were read from the DNA. The sample contains around 85,000 clones, 65% to 90% of them found a single time. The top ten hold 6.3% of the sample.

In the germline V gene (reference sequence), CDR1 corresponds to LGHDT and CDR2 to YNNKEL. V is reduced by 1 base and J by 0 bases, leaving a spacing of 7 bases between them. The CDR3 measures 15 amino acids from cysteine to phenylalanine. The DNA shown is the 45-base CDR3, in frame from base 1. A remark on this clone: The antigen it binds to is not known. It has no much larger one-base neighbor in the sample; base qualities were not kept.

Broad study findings and their caveats: Conclusions about previously exposed vaccinees are limited because only five to seven AZD1222 recipients were SARS-CoV-2 seropositive at baseline. Because no day 14 peak-response samples were available, repertoires were characterized only after the peak T cell response. Most participants were white British and females outnumbered males, and the authors suggested that clonal diversity may have been underestimated. Vaccine-associated CD4 TCRs spanned the whole spike protein, with dominant responses in regions 160-218 and 743-854. Epitopes outside the regions mutated in the B.1.351 and B.1.1.7 variants were reportedly recognized by nearly half of the unique spike-specific TCRs. Spike-specific TCR breadth and depth rose significantly after two AZD1222 doses compared with day 0 and with MenACWY recipients. In the small 56-69-year group, the increase in depth fell short of significance, most likely because of low power.

The time point tag for this specimen amounts to: baseline before first vaccination. Vaccinee samples were obtained from the UK trials COV001 and COV002, which included a single-blind randomized controlled phase 2/3 trial of AZD1222 (ChAdOx1 nCoV-19) in healthy adults. Trial participant PBMC samples were collected at day 0 and day 28 after the second dose for TCRbeta chain sequencing. The source was peripheral blood, collected on day 0 of AZD1222 vaccination. The rearrangement combines TRBV3-1 (or the pseudogene TRBV3-2) with TRBJ1-5; a weak D assignment points to TRBD1 (5 bases agree). The sequence derives from an adult in good health. The CDR3 here reads CASSQGQHSNQPQHF. The nucleotide sequence is TGTGCCAGCAGCCAAGGACAGCATAGCAATCAGCCCCAGCATTTT.